This TCR beta chain was sequenced during a study of early T cells in non-severe SARS-CoV-2 infection. Study results and caveats: Anti-spike CD8 responses were favored by VDJdb matching, which missed private and CD4 specificities.

TCRdb itself ran the 5' RACE reads through MiXCR, one entry per CDR3 protein. This table has tens of thousands of distinct CDR3 sequences, roughly 5.9% appearing once. Points on this clonotype: Its antigen is undetermined.

The CDR3 is 13 amino acids. Germline values: CDR1 SNHLY, CDR2 FYNNEI. After removal of 6 bases from V and 6 bases from J, the junction contained 1 base not matched to a gene. The clonotype comes from an adult who was a healthcare worker with PCR-confirmed SARS-CoV-2 infection or an uninfected control (not recorded which). The sample comprised whole blood. The chain links TRBV2 to TRBJ2-2, with 10 bases fitting TRBD1. In nucleotides, the CDR3 is TGTGCCAGCAGAGGACAGGGGGCCGGGGAGCTGTTTTTT. Its protein product is CASRGQGAGELFF.